This T cell receptor beta chain appears in the sequencing data of a study of blood T cell repertoires in COVID-19. Study-wide context: Donors in the United States, Italy and Spain gave samples during acute or convalescent COVID-19. T cells, B-cell-depleted T cells, or PBMCs supplied cDNA or gDNA.

Per the authors' pipeline: From reference gene primer amplification, estimates of nucleated cell counts were derived. Generated by immunoSEQ multiplex PCR, the TCRdb table keeps only in-frame clones and is missing some. That table supplies the V and J calls and clone size; D and trimming were determined from the DNA. This table holds over 100,000 clones, around 84% found once. The source of this sequence is a human donor in a cohort sampled during active COVID-19. Sequenced material: peripheral blood.

CDR3 protein: CASSLRDRGPNEQFF. The DNA of the CDR3 is TGTGCCAGCAGCCTCCGGGACAGGGGGCCAAATGAGCAGTTCTTC. V and J are TRBV7-2 and TRBJ2-1, with 12 bases lining up with TRBD1. Germline trimming cut 5 bases from V and 7 bases from J; bases unmatched to any gene: 6. CDR1 is SGHTA, CDR2 FQGNSA, per germline. The CDR3 runs to 15 residues.